The T cell receptor beta chain under discussion was sequenced for a study of T cell responses to AZD1222 COVID-19 vaccine. Libraries were prepared by immunoSEQ multiplex PCR; TCRdb keeps only in-frame clonotypes and omits some of them. The profile covers about 150,000 clones, with 85% to 90% appearing a single time and roughly a tenth taken by the ten largest. Concerning this clone: The antigen remains undetermined.

V lost 5 bases and J lost 8; bases outside the gene matches: 7. The germline gives CDR1 MNHEY, CDR2 SMNVEV (reference sequence). CDR3 length: 14 amino acids. General study findings and limits: Just 5 to 7 AZD1222 recipients were seropositive at baseline.

The TCR sequence derives from an adult who received the AZD1222 COVID-19 vaccine. This chain uses TRBV27 with TRBJ2-1; TRBD2 matches at 9 bases. Source: peripheral blood, taken 28 days after the second AZD1222 dose. This chain's CDR3 is CASSQWRGGDEQFF. Written as DNA, the CDR3 is TGTGCCAGCAGTCAGTGGCGGGGGGGGGATGAGCAGTTCTTC.